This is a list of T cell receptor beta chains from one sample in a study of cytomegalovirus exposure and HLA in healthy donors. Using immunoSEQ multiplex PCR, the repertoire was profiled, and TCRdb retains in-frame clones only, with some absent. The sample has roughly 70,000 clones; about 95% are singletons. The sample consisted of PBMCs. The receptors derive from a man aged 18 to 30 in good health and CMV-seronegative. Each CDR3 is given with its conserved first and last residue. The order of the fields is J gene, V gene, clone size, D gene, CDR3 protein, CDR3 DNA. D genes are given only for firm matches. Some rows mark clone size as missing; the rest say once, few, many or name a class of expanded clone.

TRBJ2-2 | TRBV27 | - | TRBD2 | CASTSGGAGELFF | TGTGCCAGCACTAGCGGGGGGGCCGGGGAGCTGTTTTTT
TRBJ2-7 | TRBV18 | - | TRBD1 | CASSPQQGVGYEQYF | TGTGCCAGCTCACCACAGCAGGGGGTGGGTTACGAGCAGTACTTC
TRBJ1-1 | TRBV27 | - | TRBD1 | CASSDRGLNTEAFF | TGTGCCAGTTCCGACAGGGGACTGAACACTGAAGCTTTCTTT
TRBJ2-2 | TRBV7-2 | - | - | CASSLVGTPTGELFF | TGTGCCAGCAGCTTAGTCGGGACACCCACCGGGGAGCTGTTTTTT
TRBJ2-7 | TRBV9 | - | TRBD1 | CASSVGGGTGTYEQYF | TGTGCCAGCAGCGTAGGGGGCGGGACAGGTACCTACGAGCAGTACTTC
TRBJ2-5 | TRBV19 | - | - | CASTRGAGAQETQYF | TGTGCCAGTACTCGAGGGGCAGGGGCCCAAGAGACCCAGTACTTC
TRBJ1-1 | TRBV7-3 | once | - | CASSLDSNTEAFF | TGTGCCAGCAGCTTAGATAGTAACACTGAAGCTTTCTTT
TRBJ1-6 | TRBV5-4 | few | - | CASSLEPSNRVENSPLHF | TGTGCCAGCAGCTTGGAACCCTCAAATCGGGTCGAGAATTCACCCCTCCACTTT
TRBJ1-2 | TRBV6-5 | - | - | CASRGAPGGYTF | TGTGCCAGCAGGGGGGCGCCGGGTGGCTACACCTTC
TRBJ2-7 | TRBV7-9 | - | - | CASSLDSNYEQYF | TGTGCCAGCAGCTTAGACAGTAACTACGAGCAGTACTTC
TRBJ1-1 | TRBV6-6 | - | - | CATTHPIGGSTEAFF | TGTGCCACCACCCACCCTATCGGAGGTAGCACTGAAGCTTTCTTT
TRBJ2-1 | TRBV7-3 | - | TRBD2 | CASSPLAGVDEQFF | TGTGCCAGCAGCCCACTAGCGGGGGTGGATGAGCAGTTCTTC
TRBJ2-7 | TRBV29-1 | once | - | CSTKGADYEQYF | TGCAGCACCAAAGGGGCGGATTACGAGCAGTACTTC
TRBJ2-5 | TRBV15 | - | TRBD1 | CATSRDQGDETQYF | TGTGCCACCAGCAGGGATCAGGGGGATGAGACCCAGTACTTC
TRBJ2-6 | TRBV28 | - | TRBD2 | CASSRGTISGANVLTF | TGTGCCAGCAGTCGAGGGACTATCTCTGGGGCCAACGTCCTGACTTTC
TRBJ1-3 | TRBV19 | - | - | CASSLDRKDTIYF | TGTGCCAGTAGTCTCGACAGGAAGGACACCATATATTTT
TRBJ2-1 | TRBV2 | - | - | CATLRDVGNEQFF | TGTGCCACGCTGCGGGATGTAGGGAATGAGCAGTTCTTC
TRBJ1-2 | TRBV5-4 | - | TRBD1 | CASSDRGSNYGYTF | TGTGCCAGCAGCGACAGGGGCAGTAACTATGGCTACACCTTC
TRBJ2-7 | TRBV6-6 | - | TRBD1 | CASRPPGQGQFYEQYF | TGTGCCAGCAGACCTCCGGGACAGGGACAATTTTACGAGCAGTACTTC
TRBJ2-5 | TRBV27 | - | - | CASRRGTAQETQYF | TGTGCCAGCAGGCGCGGGACAGCCCAAGAGACCCAGTACTTC
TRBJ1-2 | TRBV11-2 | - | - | CASSPTGKTSMDGYTF | TGTGCCAGCAGCCCCACTGGGAAAACTAGTATGGATGGCTACACCTTC
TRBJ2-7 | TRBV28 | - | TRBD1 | CASSSFTGVWIEQYF | TGTGCCAGCAGTTCCTTTACAGGGGTTTGGATCGAGCAGTACTTC
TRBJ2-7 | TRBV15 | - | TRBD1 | CATSRGTGTGYHEQYF | TGTGCCACCAGCAGAGGTACCGGGACAGGGTACCACGAGCAGTACTTC
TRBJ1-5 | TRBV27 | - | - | CASRPGHLNQPQHF | TGTGCCAGCAGACCGGGACACCTCAATCAGCCCCAGCATTTT
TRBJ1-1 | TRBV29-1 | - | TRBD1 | CSVSGVDGQGVTEAFF | TGCAGCGTTAGTGGGGTCGACGGACAGGGGGTCACTGAAGCTTTCTTT
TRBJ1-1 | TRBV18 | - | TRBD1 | CASSPLVRGRTEAFF | TGTGCCAGCTCACCCCTAGTAAGGGGGCGCACTGAAGCTTTCTTT
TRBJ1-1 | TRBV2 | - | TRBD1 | CASGQGGTEAFF | TGTGCCAGCGGACAGGGAGGAACTGAAGCTTTCTTT
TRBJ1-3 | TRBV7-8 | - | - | CASIQDRGSEGNTIYF | TGTGCCAGCATCCAAGATCGCGGGAGCGAAGGAAACACCATATATTTT
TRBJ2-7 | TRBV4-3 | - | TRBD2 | CASSQSVAGGSEQYF | TGCGCCAGCAGCCAGTCAGTGGCGGGGGGAAGCGAGCAGTACTTC
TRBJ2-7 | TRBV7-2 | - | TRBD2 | CASSPGLAGGQNEQYF | TGTGCCAGCAGCCCGGGACTAGCGGGGGGGCAAAACGAGCAGTACTTC